These T cell receptor beta chains were read from a single sample in a study of OX40 agonist ivuxolimab in advanced cancers. Clones were read by immunoSEQ multiplex PCR, and TCRdb kept only the in-frame ones, dropping some. In the table there are approximately 100,000 clones, roughly 89% of which are singletons. Sequenced here: CD4+ or CD8+ T cells sorted from blood, sampled in a trial of the OX40 agonist ivuxolimab. The receptors derive from an adult with an advanced solid tumor such as melanoma, head and neck, liver or kidney cancer. Both conserved end residues are part of each CDR3. A D gene is named only where the DNA matches it firmly. Clone sizes are given selectively: once, few, many, or a class where the clone is expanded.

V gene	J gene	clone size	D gene	CDR3 protein	CDR3 DNA
TRBV7-2	TRBJ1-1	few	-	CASSGLRMTEAFF	TGTGCCAGCAGCGGACTAAGAATGACTGAAGCTTTCTTT
TRBV28	TRBJ1-2	-	-	CASRTSGDYGYTF	TGTGCCAGCAGGACCTCCGGGGACTATGGCTACACCTTC
TRBV6-6	TRBJ1-2	-	TRBD1	CASSYSQGAQGYTF	TGTGCCAGCAGTTACTCACAGGGGGCGCAAGGCTACACCTTC
TRBV7-9	TRBJ2-3	once	-	CASSPTGYVTDTQYF	TGTGCCAGCAGCCCTACAGGGTATGTCACAGATACGCAGTATTTT
TRBV11-2	TRBJ2-5	once	-	CASSLDRAQTQYF	TGTGCCAGCAGCTTAGATCGCGCCCAGACCCAGTACTTC
TRBV2	TRBJ2-2	-	-	CASRWTSGGSGELFF	TGTGCCAGCAGGTGGACTAGTGGGGGCTCCGGGGAGCTGTTTTTT
TRBV6-6	TRBJ1-1	once	-	CASSYSVGGTTEAFF	TGTGCCAGCAGTTACTCGGTGGGGGGGACCACTGAAGCTTTCTTT
TRBV7-2	TRBJ2-3	-	-	CASSLAGFTDTQYF	TGTGCCAGCAGCTTAGCGGGCTTCACAGATACGCAGTATTTT
TRBV14	TRBJ2-3	once	-	CASSHSDTQYF	TGTGCCAGCAGCCACTCAGATACGCAGTATTTT
TRBV19	TRBJ2-3	few	-	CASMGRGHLGDTQYF	TGTGCCAGTATGGGGAGGGGACACTTGGGAGATACGCAGTATTTT
TRBV7-3	TRBJ1-5	-	-	CASSLSLGEPQHF	TGTGCCAGCAGCTTATCCCTTGGGGAACCCCAGCATTTT
TRBV5-1	TRBJ2-1	-	TRBD2	CASSLVVVSGGIYEQFF	TGCGCCAGCAGCTTGGTCGTGGTGAGCGGGGGGATATATGAGCAGTTCTTC
TRBV28	TRBJ1-3	-	-	CASTPVKGGIDTIYF	TGTGCCAGCACCCCAGTGAAGGGGGGTATAGACACCATATATTTT
TRBV25-1	TRBJ1-4	once	-	CASSESTGRDEKLFF	TGTGCCAGCAGTGAATCAACGGGAAGGGATGAAAAACTGTTTTTT
TRBV7-9	TRBJ1-6	-	-	CASSPAGVSPLHF	TGTGCCAGCAGCCCCGCAGGGGTATCACCCCTCCACTTT
TRBV6-5	TRBJ2-7	-	-	CATIRDDSYEQYF	TGTGCCACCATAAGGGACGACTCCTACGAGCAGTACTTC
TRBV12-5	TRBJ2-5	-	-	CASGELGGETQYF	TGTGCTAGTGGTGAGTTGGGAGGAGAGACCCAGTACTTC
TRBV5-1	TRBJ2-5	-	-	CASSFGVGVQRETQYF	TGCGCCAGCAGCTTCGGGGTGGGGGTCCAAAGAGAGACCCAGTACTTC
TRBV27	TRBJ1-5	-	-	CASKSMNQPQHF	TGTGCCAGCAAGTCTATGAATCAGCCCCAGCATTTT
TRBV5-1	TRBJ2-2	-	-	CASSLGTTVLTGELFF	TGCGCCAGCAGCTTGGGGACTACGGTACTCACCGGGGAGCTGTTTTTT
TRBV7-3	TRBJ1-5	-	-	CASSGGRDQPQHF	TGTGCCAGCAGCGGGGGGAGGGATCAGCCCCAGCATTTT
TRBV4-2	TRBJ1-4	-	-	CASSHIEGPGRAEKLFF	TGTGCCAGCAGCCACATAGAAGGTCCGGGGCGCGCTGAAAAACTGTTTTTT
TRBV15	TRBJ2-2	-	-	CATSAGRTGELFF	TGTGCCACCAGTGCAGGGAGGACCGGGGAGCTGTTTTTT
TRBV5-8	TRBJ1-6	-	-	CASSTRDYDSPLHF	TGTGCCAGCAGCACTCGGGACTATGATTCACCCCTCCACTTT
TRBV2	TRBJ2-5	-	-	CASGEQGQETQYF	TGTGCCAGCGGCGAACAGGGTCAAGAGACCCAGTACTTC
TRBV5-1	TRBJ1-2	-	TRBD1	CASGTGGDYGYTF	TGCGCCAGCGGGACAGGGGGAGACTATGGCTACACCTTC
TRBV5-4	TRBJ1-3	-	-	CASSFGGTITGNTIYF	TGTGCCAGCAGCTTTGGCGGGACAATAACTGGAAACACCATATATTTT
TRBV9	TRBJ2-2	-	-	CASEGRTNTGELFF	TGTGCCAGCGAAGGGCGGACGAACACCGGGGAGCTGTTTTTT
TRBV5-4	TRBJ2-7	-	TRBD1	CASSPGQGTLYEQYF	TGTGCCAGCAGTCCGGGACAGGGAACCCTCTACGAGCAGTACTTC
TRBV5-4	TRBJ2-5	-	-	CASSRTVFQETQYF	TGTGCCAGCAGCCGCACCGTTTTCCAAGAGACCCAGTACTTC
TRBV2	TRBJ2-7	-	TRBD1	CASRGTGASYEQYF	TGTGCCAGCAGAGGGACAGGCGCCTCCTACGAGCAGTACTTC
TRBV4-1	TRBJ1-2	-	-	CASSQVGQTNYGYTF	TGCGCCAGCAGCCAAGTCGGACAGACCAACTATGGCTACACCTTC
TRBV18	TRBJ2-1	-	TRBD2	CASSPSRGAGGYNEQFF	TGTGCCAGCTCACCCTCTCGAGGAGCGGGGGGGTACAATGAGCAGTTCTTC
TRBV10-3	TRBJ1-4	once	-	CAISDYREKLFF	TGTGCCATCAGTGACTACAGGGAAAAACTGTTTTTT
TRBV9	TRBJ2-1	-	-	CASSVGGVYNEQFF	TGTGCCAGCAGCGTAGGGGGTGTCTACAATGAGCAGTTCTTC
TRBV2	TRBJ2-1	-	TRBD1	CASKGAVYNEQFF	TGTGCCAGCAAGGGGGCAGTTTACAATGAGCAGTTCTTC
TRBV25-1	TRBJ1-6	few	-	CASSDNSPLHF	TGTGCCAGCAGTGATAATTCACCCCTCCACTTT
TRBV5-6	TRBJ2-5	-	TRBD2	CASSWGGRNLLETQYF	TGTGCCAGCAGCTGGGGGGGTCGGAACCTCCTAGAGACCCAGTACTTC
TRBV5-6	TRBJ1-5	few	-	CASSLVDQPQHF	TGTGCCAGCAGCTTGGTTGATCAGCCCCAGCATTTT
TRBV5-4	TRBJ2-2	-	-	CAWGRETNTGELFF	TGTGCCTGGGGGCGGGAGACTAACACCGGGGAGCTGTTTTTT
TRBV4-3	TRBJ2-7	-	TRBD2	CASSQPNAGLAGTYEQYF	TGCGCCAGCAGCCAACCAAACGCGGGACTAGCGGGGACCTACGAGCAGTACTTC
TRBV28	TRBJ1-3	-	-	CASMGGPAPLSRGTIYF	TGTGCCAGCATGGGCGGCCCTGCACCCCTCAGCCGAGGGACCATATATTTT
TRBV6-1	TRBJ2-7	-	-	CASSEAWDTGDNYEQYF	TGTGCCAGCAGTGAAGCATGGGACACGGGGGACAACTACGAGCAGTACTTC
TRBV18	TRBJ1-5	-	-	CASSPQGRASNQPQHF	TGTGCCAGCTCACCCCAAGGCAGGGCAAGCAATCAGCCCCAGCATTTT
TRBV6-5	TRBJ1-2	-	-	CATSVSDGYTF	TGTGCCACCTCTGTATCGGATGGCTACACCTTC